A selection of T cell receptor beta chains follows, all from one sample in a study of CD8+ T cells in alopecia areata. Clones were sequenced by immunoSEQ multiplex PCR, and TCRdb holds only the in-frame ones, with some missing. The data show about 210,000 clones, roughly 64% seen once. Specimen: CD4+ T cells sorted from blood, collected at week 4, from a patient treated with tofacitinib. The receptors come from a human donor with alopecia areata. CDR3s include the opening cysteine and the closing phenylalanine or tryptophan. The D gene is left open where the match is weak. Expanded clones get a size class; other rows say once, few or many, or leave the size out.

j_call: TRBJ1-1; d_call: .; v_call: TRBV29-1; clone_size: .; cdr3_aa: CSVEKTVNTEAFF; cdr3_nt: TGCAGCGTTGAGAAGACAGTGAACACTGAAGCTTTCTTT
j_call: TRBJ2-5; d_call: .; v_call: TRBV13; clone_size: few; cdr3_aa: CASSLMVTQYF; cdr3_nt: TGTGCCAGCAGCTTAATGGTGACCCAGTACTTC
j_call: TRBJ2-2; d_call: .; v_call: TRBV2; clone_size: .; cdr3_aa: CASSEGKYTGELFF; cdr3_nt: TGTGCCAGCAGTGAAGGGAAGTACACCGGGGAGCTGTTTTTT
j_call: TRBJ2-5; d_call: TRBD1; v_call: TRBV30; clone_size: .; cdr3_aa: CAWSDGTAPQETQYF; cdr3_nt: TGTGCCTGGAGCGACGGGACAGCTCCGCAAGAGACCCAGTACTTC
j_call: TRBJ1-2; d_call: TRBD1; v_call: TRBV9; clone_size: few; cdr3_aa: CASSKGTGIFRSGYTF; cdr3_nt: TGTGCCAGCAGCAAAGGGACAGGGATATTCCGGAGTGGCTACACCTTC
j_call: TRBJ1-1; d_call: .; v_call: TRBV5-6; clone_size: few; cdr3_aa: CASSQRGNTEAFF; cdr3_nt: TGTGCCAGCAGCCAGCGGGGTAACACTGAAGCTTTCTTT
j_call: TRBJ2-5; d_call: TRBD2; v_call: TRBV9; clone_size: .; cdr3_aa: CASRDRGSGRETQYF; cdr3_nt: TGTGCCAGCCGCGACCGGGGTAGCGGGAGAGAGACCCAGTACTTC
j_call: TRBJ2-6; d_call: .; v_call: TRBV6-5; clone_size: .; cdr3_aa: CASSYSGNGANVLTF; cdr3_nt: TGTGCCAGCAGTTACTCAGGGAACGGGGCCAACGTCCTGACTTTC
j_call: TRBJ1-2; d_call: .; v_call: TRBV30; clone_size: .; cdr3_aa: CAWRILGSAALGGYTF; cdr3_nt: TGTGCCTGGAGGATCCTGGGGTCGGCAGCTCTGGGAGGCTACACCTTC
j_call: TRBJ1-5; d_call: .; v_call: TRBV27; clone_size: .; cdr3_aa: CASRLDSNQPQHF; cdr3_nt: TGTGCCAGCAGGCTAGATAGCAATCAGCCCCAGCATTTT
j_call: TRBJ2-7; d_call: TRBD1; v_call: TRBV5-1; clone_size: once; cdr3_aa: CASSPGQVIYEQYF; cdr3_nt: TGCGCCAGCAGCCCAGGACAGGTAATCTACGAGCAGTACTTC
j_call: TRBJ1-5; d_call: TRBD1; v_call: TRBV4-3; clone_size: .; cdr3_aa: CASSQDWGQGVQPQHF; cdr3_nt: TGCGCCAGCAGCCAAGATTGGGGACAGGGTGTGCAGCCCCAGCATTTT
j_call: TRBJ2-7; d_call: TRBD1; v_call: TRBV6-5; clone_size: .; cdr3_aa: CASRKTGGYEQYF; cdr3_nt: TGTGCCAGCAGAAAAACAGGGGGCTACGAGCAGTACTTC
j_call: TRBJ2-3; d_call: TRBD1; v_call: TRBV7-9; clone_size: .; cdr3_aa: CASSARGPDTQYF; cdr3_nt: TGTGCCAGCAGCGCGAGGGGGCCAGATACGCAGTATTTT
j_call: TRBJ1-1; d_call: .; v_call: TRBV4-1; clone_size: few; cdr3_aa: CASSQAGASTEAFF; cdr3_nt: TGCGCCAGCAGCCAAGCCGGGGCCAGCACTGAAGCTTTCTTT
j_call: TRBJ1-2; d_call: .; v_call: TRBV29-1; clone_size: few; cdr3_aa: CSGAQGDGYTF; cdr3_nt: TGCAGCGGCGCTCAGGGAGATGGCTACACCTTC
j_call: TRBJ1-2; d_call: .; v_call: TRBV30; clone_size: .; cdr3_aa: CAWSVLSRGENYGYTF; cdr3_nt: TGTGCCTGGAGTGTACTTTCGAGAGGGGAGAACTATGGCTACACCTTC
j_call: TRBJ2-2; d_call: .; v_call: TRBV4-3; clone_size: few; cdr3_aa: CASSRRVDSNTGELFF; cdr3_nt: TGCGCCAGCAGCCGGCGAGTGGACTCGAACACCGGGGAGCTGTTTTTT
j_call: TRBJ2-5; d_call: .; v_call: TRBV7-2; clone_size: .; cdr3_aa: CASSLATSGMGTQYF; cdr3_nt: TGTGCCAGCAGCTTAGCGACTAGTGGGATGGGGACCCAGTACTTC
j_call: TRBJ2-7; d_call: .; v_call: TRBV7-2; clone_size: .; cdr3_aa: CASSPLSRSYEQYF; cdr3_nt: TGTGCCAGCAGCCCACTCTCCAGATCCTACGAGCAGTACTTC
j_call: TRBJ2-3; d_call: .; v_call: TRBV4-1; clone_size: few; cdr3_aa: CASSQASTQYF; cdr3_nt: TGCGCCAGCAGCCAAGCTTCTACGCAGTATTTT
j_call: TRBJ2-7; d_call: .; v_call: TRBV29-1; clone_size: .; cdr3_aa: CSVVGSSLTSYEQYF; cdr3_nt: TGCAGCGTTGTCGGCAGTTCCTTGACGTCCTACGAGCAGTACTTC
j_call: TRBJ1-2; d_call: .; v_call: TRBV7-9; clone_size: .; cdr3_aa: CASSLGGSGHRNYGYTF; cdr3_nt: TGTGCCAGCAGCTTAGGGGGAAGCGGACACCGTAACTATGGCTACACCTTC
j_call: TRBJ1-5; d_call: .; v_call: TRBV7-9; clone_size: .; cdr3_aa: CASSLGGAGGNQPQHF; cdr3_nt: TGTGCCAGCAGCTTAGGTGGGGCAGGGGGCAATCAGCCCCAGCATTTT
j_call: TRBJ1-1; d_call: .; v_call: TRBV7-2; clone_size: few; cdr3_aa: CASTPGSGNTEAFF; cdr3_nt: TGTGCCAGCACCCCCGGCTCAGGTAACACTGAAGCTTTCTTT
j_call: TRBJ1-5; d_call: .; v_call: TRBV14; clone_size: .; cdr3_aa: CASSRSSGQQPQHF; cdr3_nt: TGTGCCAGCAGCCGGTCATCGGGGCAGCAGCCCCAGCATTTT
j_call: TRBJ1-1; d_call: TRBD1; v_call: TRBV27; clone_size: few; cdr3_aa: CAVRTGVQNTEAFF; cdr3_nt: TGTGCCGTTCGGACAGGGGTCCAGAACACTGAAGCTTTCTTT
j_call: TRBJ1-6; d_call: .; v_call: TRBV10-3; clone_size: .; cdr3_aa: CAISESGTSTNNSPLHF; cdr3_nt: TGTGCCATCAGTGAGTCGGGGACCAGCACCAATAATTCACCCCTCCACTTT